The entry below describes one TCR beta chain. Its target is not known. Data came from immunoSEQ multiplex PCR; TCRdb stores just in-frame clones and leaves some out. The sample has around 350,000 clones, roughly 85% seen once. The donors were in the roughly 120-subject validation cohort, distinct from the roughly 700-subject first cohort. This entry comes from a study of cytomegalovirus exposure and HLA in healthy donors. Overall study findings and caveats: Confirmation was obtained in vitro that a few CMV-associated chains are specific for CMV antigens. The study recorded 150 to 200 TCR beta chains that were cytomegalovirus-associated.

The sample consisted of PBMCs. This sequence was found in a woman younger than 30 in good health and CMV-seronegative.

The CDR3 here is CASSFEGIGGYTF. The CDR3 DNA sequence: TGTGCCAGCAGTTTCGAGGGTATTGGCGGCTACACCTTC. The V gene is TRBV28, the J gene TRBJ1-2; no firm D call. The length of the CDR3 is 13 residues. CDR1 and CDR2 (germline): MDHEN, SYDVKM. The V end was cut by 3 bases, the J end by 8 bases, with 13 bases between.